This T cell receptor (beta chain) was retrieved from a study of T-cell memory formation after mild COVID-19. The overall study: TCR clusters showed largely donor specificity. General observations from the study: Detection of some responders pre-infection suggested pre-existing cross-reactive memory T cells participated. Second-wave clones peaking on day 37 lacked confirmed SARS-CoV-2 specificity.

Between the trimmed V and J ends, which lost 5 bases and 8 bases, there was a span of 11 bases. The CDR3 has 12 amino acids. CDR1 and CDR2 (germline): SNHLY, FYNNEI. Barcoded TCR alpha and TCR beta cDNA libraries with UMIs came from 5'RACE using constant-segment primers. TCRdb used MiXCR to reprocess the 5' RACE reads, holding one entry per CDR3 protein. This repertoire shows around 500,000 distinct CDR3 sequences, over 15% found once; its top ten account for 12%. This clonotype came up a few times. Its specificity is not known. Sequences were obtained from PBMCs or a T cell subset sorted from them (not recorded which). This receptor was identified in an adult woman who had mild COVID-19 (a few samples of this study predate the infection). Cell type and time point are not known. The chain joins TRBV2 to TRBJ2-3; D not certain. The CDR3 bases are TGTGCCAGCAGTACTCCCCCGGGTACGCAGTATTTT. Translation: CASSTPPGTQYF.